This TCR beta chain was retrieved from a study of vaccination and CD4 T cells after COVID-19. Study background: Overlapping peptides of the spike proteins of SARS-CoV-2, HCoV-NL63, HCoV-OC43 and HCoV-229E were used for cell stimulation. No peptide, an HIV-1 Nef pool, or a CEFX pool was what each control culture received.

Oncomine TCR Beta short-read sequencing was applied to DNA from cultured CD4+ T cells. TCRdb independently ran MiXCR on the PCR reads; one entry per CDR3 protein. The sample includes roughly 7,000 distinct CDR3 sequences, around half seen only once; the top ten take approximately 26%. Treatment of the sample: roughly 10-day PBMC culture with coronavirus spike peptide pools or control peptides (ViraFEST assay). Samples of CD4+ T cells were obtained from the unexposed donor before the COVID-19 pandemic (2011-2018). Four cold-coronavirus spikes and SARS-CoV-2 S/N served to probe CD4+ T cells taken from unexposed donors, cells permitting. Points from the study as a whole: Convalescent patients studied were relatively few, and early post-infection timepoints were absent.

Note on this clonotype: The antigen remains undetermined.

The source is a human donor in good health. The sample consisted of CD4+ T cells from blood, cultured in vitro.

CDR3 loop: CASSLLGQVNQPQHF. CDR3 DNA: TGTGCCAGCAGTTTATTGGGACAGGTTAATCAGCCCCAGCATTTT. V gene TRBV27 combines with J gene TRBJ1-5, with TRBD1 matching 8 bases. J lost 4 bases, V lost 1 base, and 3 bases had no gene match. The CDR3 contains 15 residues. Germline V lookup: CDR1 MNHEY, CDR2 SMNVEV (reference sequence).